The 17 T cell receptor beta chains below come from one sample, sequenced in a study of T cell clones after liver transplantation. TCRdb's copy holds only in-frame clones and misses some; the assay was immunoSEQ multiplex PCR. The sample shows around 110,000 clones, 90% of them seen only once. The sequenced sample was CD4+ T cells from blood, obtained 12 months after liver transplant. The receptors come from a human patient who received a liver transplant. The T cells may partly be graft donor cells.

CDR3 sequence (DNA): TGTGCCAGCACCCTCGGACTAGCGATGCAAGAGACCCAGTACTTC. Amino acids: CASTLGLAMQETQYF. The chain has TRBV9 and TRBJ2-5; 9 nucleotides align to TRBD2. The length of the CDR3 is 15 residues. Germline CDR1 is SGDLS and CDR2 is YYNGEE. V trimming: 6 bases; J trimming: 2 bases; junction bases outside the gene matches: 8.

The chain combines TRBV28 with TRBJ2-4; no firm D call. Trimming stripped 1 base from V and 1 base from J, with 8 bases between. Germline V gene data show CDR1 as MDHEN and CDR2 as SYDVKM. The CDR3 runs to 15 residues. The CDR3 coding sequence is TGTGCCAGCAGTTTATTAGGGTTTGCCAAAAACATTCAGTACTTC. It translates to CASSLLGFAKNIQYF.

The V gene is TRBV9, the J gene TRBJ1-2, with TRBD1 as a possible D gene (5 bases). This CDR3 region has 9 residues. The ends were cut back, 9 bases at V and 8 bases at J, with 8 bases in the middle. Germline V lookup: CDR1 SGDLS, CDR2 YYNGEE. The CDR3 is CATPGGYTF. CDR3 in DNA: TGTGCCACCCCAGGGGGCTACACCTTC.

The V call is TRBV5-4, the J call TRBJ2-5; maybe TRBD2 (6 bases). This CDR3 contains 14 residues. The germline V gene has CDR1 SGHNT and CDR2 YYREEE (reference sequence). V lost 1 base and J lost 5, with 12 bases in between. CDR3 sequence: CASSLPAGRETQYF. The CDR3 DNA is TGTGCCAGCAGCTTGCCAGCGGGCCGGGAGACCCAGTACTTC.

The chain joins TRBV18 to TRBJ2-7; 7 bases agree with TRBD1. Per germline, CDR1 KGHSH and CDR2 LQKENI. The CDR3 has 14 residues. V trimming: 6 bases; J trimming: 3 bases; junction bases outside the gene matches: 8. As DNA, the CDR3 is TGTGCCAGCTCGCCCGGGACAGCTAACTACGAGCAGTACTTC. Amino acid sequence: CASSPGTANYEQYF.

The genes are TRBV19 and TRBJ2-5; 9 bases agree with TRBD1. The germline V gene has CDR1 LNHDA and CDR2 SQIVND (reference sequence). V trimming: 4 bases; J trimming: 1 base; junction bases outside the gene matches: 7. The CDR3 spans 16 residues. The CDR3 here is CASSSIGTGSQETQYF. For the CDR3, the DNA is TGTGCCAGTAGTAGTATAGGGACAGGGAGCCAAGAGACCCAGTACTTC.

The rearrangement joins TRBV18 to TRBJ2-6; D is perhaps TRBD1 or TRBD2 (5 bases each). Germline V gene sequence: CDR1 KGHSH, CDR2 LQKENI. V dropped 8 bases and J dropped 2 bases, with 13 bases sitting between them. The CDR3 is 15 residues long. For the CDR3, the DNA is TGTGCCAGCCGGGACCGAACCGCTGGGGCCAACGTCCTGACTTTC. Protein: CASRDRTAGANVLTF.

This clone was found a few times. The chain combines TRBV28 with TRBJ1-1; 7 nucleotides agree with TRBD1. CDR3 size: 14 residues. With V trimmed by 5 bases and J by 4 bases, 7 bases remained unmatched. CDR1 is MDHEN, CDR2 SYDVKM, per germline. The CDR3 protein is CASSGHRTGTEAFF. CDR3 coding DNA: TGTGCCAGCAGTGGCCATCGGACAGGCACTGAAGCTTTCTTT.

This rearrangement joins TRBV9 to TRBJ1-1; D not certain. From germline, CDR1 is SGDLS and CDR2 YYNGEE. V gave up 0 bases and J gave up 0 bases, with 6 bases separating them. The CDR3 consists of 14 residues. For the CDR3, the DNA is TGTGCCAGCAGCGTAGATCAGGTGAACACTGAAGCTTTCTTT. Translation: CASSVDQVNTEAFF.

The genes are TRBV11-3 and TRBJ2-1; 12 positions match TRBD2. Germline lookup yields CDR1 SGHNT and CDR2 YENEEA. CDR3 length equals 16 residues. V shed 6 bases and J 2 bases; nucleotides not matched to a gene: 5. The CDR3 here is CASSPSGRVPYNEQFF. CDR3 DNA sequence: TGTGCCAGCAGTCCTAGCGGGAGGGTACCCTACAATGAGCAGTTCTTC. Complete variable domain (other parts from reference TRBV11-3 and TRBJ2-1): EAGVVQSPRYKIIEKKQPVAFWCNPISGHNTLYWYLQNLGQGPELLIRYENEEAVDDSQLPKDRFSAERLKGVDSTLKIQPAELGDSAVYLCASSPSGRVPYNEQFFGPGTRLTVL.

This clone was detected once. The chain employs TRBV29-1 and TRBJ2-1, with 9 bases that match TRBD1. This CDR3 region has 14 residues. V dropped 4 bases and J dropped 4; count of bases not matched to a gene: 5. From germline, CDR1 is SQVTM and CDR2 ANQGSEA. CDR3 loop: CSVVGQGPYNEQFF. CDR3 in DNA: TGCAGCGTTGTTGGACAGGGGCCGTACAATGAGCAGTTCTTC.

The rearrangement joins TRBV4-1 to TRBJ1-3; D is possibly TRBD1 (5 bases). Trimming left V 2 bases short and J 2 bases short, with 19 bases between. CDR3 size: 18 residues. CDR1 and CDR2 from the germline V gene are MGHRA and YSYEKL. The chain's CDR3 is CASSQSGEGRGAGNTIYF. The CDR3 nucleotides read TGCGCCAGCAGCCAATCGGGGGAGGGGCGAGGCGCTGGAAACACCATATATTTT.

This chain joins TRBV27 and TRBJ2-7, with D uncertain. Trimming stripped 4 bases from V and 4 bases from J, with 5 bases between. Germline CDR1 reads MNHEY; CDR2 reads SMNVEV (reference sequence). The length of the CDR3 is 11 residues. In nucleotides, the CDR3 is TGTGCCAGCAGTTCAGTTTACGAGCAGTACTTC. Protein: CASSSVYEQYF.

This sequence joins TRBV9 and TRBJ2-3; 10 positions agree with TRBD1. Trimming removed 4 bases from V and 5 bases from J; junction bases left unmatched: 7. The germline V gene has CDR1 SGDLS and CDR2 YYNGEE. This CDR3 contains 15 residues. The DNA of the CDR3 is TGTGCCAGCAGCCCCGGGACAGGGGTACTAGATACGCAGTATTTT. Translating it yields CASSPGTGVLDTQYF.

The chain couples TRBV6-6 to TRBJ1-5; possibly TRBD1 for D (5 bases). V was trimmed by 8 bases and J by 7 bases, leaving 12 bases between them. From germline, CDR1 is MNHNY and CDR2 SVGAGI (reference sequence). The CDR3 runs 12 residues. The CDR3 spells CASRGREQPQHF. The CDR3 region has the DNA TGTGCCAGCCGGGGGAGGGAGCAGCCCCAGCATTTT.

This chain links TRBV9 with TRBJ2-3; TRBD1 is a possible D gene (6 bases). Per the germline V gene, CDR1 is SGDLS and CDR2 is YYNGEE. V shed 2 bases and J shed 2 bases, with 15 bases lying between them. This CDR3 has 16 residues. CDR3 amino acids: CASSVDPTGNTDTQYF. The CDR3 DNA reads as TGTGCCAGCAGCGTCGACCCCACAGGGAACACAGATACGCAGTATTTT.

The count of this clone is one. The V and J genes are TRBV19 and TRBJ2-7; TRBD2 matches 8 bases. Germline assignment: CDR1 LNHDA and CDR2 SQIVND (reference sequence). The CDR3 totals 11 residues. The junction had 7 bases not matched to a gene; V was cut back by 5 bases and J by 13 bases. DNA of the CDR3: TGTGCCAGTAGTTTGAGGACTAGCATCTACTTC. Encoded protein: CASSLRTSIYF. The whole variable domain, filled in from reference TRBV19 and TRBJ2-7, reads DGGITQSPKYLFRKEGQNVTLSCEQNLNHDAMYWYRQDPGQGLRLIYYSQIVNDFQKGDIAEGYSVSREKKESFPLTVTSAQKNPTAFYLCASSLRTSIYFGPGTRLTVT.